A single sample gave rise to the 2 T cell receptor beta chains below, sequenced in a study of blood T cell repertoires in COVID-19. Some clones are missing from TCRdb's copy, which holds only in-frame ones; the method was immunoSEQ multiplex PCR. The sample holds more than 95,000 clones, 75% to 85% seen once. Sequencing was done on a sample of peripheral blood. The source is a man in his sixties with acute or convalescent COVID-19.

DNA of the CDR3: TGCGCCAGCAGCTTGCCAAGCGGGGTCACAGATACGCAGTATTTT. Its protein is CASSLPSGVTDTQYF. J is TRBJ2-3 and V is TRBV5-1, with 7 bases lining up with TRBD2. The germline V gene has CDR1 SGHRS and CDR2 YFSETQ. V was clipped by 1 base and J by 2 bases; unmatched bases: 4. The CDR3 spans 15 residues.

J is TRBJ2-2 and V is TRBV6-5; weak D call: TRBD2 (6 bases). Looked up from germline, CDR1 is MNHEY and CDR2 is SVGAGI. This CDR3 spans 16 amino acids. The V end was cut by 2 bases, the J end by 6 bases, with 16 bases between. The CDR3 loop reads CASSYTLVGEAGELFF. The CDR3 DNA is TGTGCCAGCAGTTACACCCTAGTTGGGGAGGCCGGGGAGCTGTTTTTT.